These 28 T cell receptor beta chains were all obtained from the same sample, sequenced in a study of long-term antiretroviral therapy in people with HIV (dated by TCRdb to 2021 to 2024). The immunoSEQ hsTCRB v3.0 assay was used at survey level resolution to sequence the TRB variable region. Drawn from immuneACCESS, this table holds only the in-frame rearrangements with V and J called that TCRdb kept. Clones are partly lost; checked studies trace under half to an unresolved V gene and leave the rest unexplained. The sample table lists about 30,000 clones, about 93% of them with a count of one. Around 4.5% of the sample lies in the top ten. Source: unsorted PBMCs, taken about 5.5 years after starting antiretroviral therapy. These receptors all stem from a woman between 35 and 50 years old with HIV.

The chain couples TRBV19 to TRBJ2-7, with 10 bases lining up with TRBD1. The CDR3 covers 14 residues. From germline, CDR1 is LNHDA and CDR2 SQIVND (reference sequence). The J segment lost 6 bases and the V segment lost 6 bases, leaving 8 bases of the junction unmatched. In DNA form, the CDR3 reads TGTGCCAGTAGCTCGACAGGGGGCGCGTCCGAGCAGTACTTC. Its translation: CASSSTGGASEQYF. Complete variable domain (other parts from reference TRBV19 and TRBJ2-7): DGGITQSPKYLFRKEGQNVTLSCEQNLNHDAMYWYRQDPGQGLRLIYYSQIVNDFQKGDIAEGYSVSREKKESFPLTVTSAQKNPTAFYLCASSSTGGASEQYFGPGTRLTVT.

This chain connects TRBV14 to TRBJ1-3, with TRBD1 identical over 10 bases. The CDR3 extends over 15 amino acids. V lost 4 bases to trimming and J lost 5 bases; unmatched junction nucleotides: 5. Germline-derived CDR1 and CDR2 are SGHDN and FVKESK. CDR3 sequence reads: CASSPTGQGRNTIYF. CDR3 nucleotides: TGTGCCAGCAGCCCTACGGGACAGGGGAGAAACACCATATATTTT.

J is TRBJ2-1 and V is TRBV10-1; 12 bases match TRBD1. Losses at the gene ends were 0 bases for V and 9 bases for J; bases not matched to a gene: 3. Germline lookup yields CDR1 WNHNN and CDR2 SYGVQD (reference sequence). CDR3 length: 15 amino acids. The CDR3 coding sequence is TGCGCCAGCAGTGAGTCGGGGACAGGGGGCCGTGAGCAGTTCTTC. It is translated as CASSESGTGGREQFF.

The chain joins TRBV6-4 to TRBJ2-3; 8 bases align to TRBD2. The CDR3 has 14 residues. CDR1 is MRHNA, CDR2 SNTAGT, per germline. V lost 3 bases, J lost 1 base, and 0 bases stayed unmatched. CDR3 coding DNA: TGTGCCAGCAGTGAAGCGGGGGGCACAGATACGCAGTATTTT. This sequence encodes CASSEAGGTDTQYF.

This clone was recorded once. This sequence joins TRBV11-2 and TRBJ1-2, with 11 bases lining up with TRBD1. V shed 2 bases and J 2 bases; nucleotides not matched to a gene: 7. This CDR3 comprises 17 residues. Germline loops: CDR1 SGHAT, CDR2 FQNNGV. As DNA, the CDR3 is TGTGCCAGCAGCTTAAGGATCGGACAGGGGGCGAACTATGGCTACACCTTC. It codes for CASSLRIGQGANYGYTF.

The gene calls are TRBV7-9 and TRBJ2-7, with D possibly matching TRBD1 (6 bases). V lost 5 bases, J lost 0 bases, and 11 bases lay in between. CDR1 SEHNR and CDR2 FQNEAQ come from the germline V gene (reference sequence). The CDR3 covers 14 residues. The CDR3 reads CASSPQGDSYEQYF. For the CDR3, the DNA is TGTGCCAGCAGCCCACAGGGAGACTCCTACGAGCAGTACTTC.

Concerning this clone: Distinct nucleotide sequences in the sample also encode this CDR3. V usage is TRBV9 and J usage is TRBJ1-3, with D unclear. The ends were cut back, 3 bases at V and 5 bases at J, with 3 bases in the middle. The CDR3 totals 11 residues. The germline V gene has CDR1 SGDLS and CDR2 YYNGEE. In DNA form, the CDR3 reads TGTGCCAGCAGCGATCGAAACACCATATATTTT. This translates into CASSDRNTIYF.

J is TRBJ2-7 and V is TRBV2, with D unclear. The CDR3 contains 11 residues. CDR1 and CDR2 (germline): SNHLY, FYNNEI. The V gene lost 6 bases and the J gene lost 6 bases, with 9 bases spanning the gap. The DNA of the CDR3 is TGTGCCAGCAGCGACCAGGCCGAGCAGTACTTC. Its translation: CASSDQAEQYF.

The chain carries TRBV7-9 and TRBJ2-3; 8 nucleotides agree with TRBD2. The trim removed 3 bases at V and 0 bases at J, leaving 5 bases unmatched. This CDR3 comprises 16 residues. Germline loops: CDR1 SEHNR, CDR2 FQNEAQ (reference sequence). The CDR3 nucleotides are TGTGCCAGCAGCTTTCTAGCGGGCTTTAGCACAGATACGCAGTATTTT. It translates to CASSFLAGFSTDTQYF.

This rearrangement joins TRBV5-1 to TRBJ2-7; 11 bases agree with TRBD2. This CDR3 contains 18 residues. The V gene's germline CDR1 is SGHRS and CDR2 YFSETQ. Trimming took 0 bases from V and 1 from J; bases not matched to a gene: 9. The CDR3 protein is CASSLASLAGGGSYEQYF. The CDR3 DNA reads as TGCGCCAGCAGCTTGGCTAGCCTAGCGGGAGGAGGGTCCTACGAGCAGTACTTC.

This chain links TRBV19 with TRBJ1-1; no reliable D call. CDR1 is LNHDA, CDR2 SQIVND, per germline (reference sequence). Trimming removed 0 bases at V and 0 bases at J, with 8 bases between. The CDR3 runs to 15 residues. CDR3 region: CASSIDGNMNTEAFF. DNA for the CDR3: TGTGCCAGTAGTATAGATGGGAACATGAACACTGAAGCTTTCTTT.

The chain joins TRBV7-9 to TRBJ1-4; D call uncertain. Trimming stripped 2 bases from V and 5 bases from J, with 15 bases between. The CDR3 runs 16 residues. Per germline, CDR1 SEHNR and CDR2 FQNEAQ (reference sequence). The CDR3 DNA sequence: TGTGCCAGCAGCTTATCCACATGGGAGAAGAATGAAAAACTGTTTTTT. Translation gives CASSLSTWEKNEKLFF.

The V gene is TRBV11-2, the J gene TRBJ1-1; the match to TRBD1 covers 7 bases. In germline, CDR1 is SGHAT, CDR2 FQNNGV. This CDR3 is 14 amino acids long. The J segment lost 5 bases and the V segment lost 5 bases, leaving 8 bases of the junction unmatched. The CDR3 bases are TGTGCCAGCAGCCCGAGACAGGGCCGGACTGAAGCTTTCTTT. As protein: CASSPRQGRTEAFF.

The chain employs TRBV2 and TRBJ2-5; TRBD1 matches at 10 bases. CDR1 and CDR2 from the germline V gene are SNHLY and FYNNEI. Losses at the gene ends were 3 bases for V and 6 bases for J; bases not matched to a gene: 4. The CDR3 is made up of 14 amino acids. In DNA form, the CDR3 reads TGTGCCAGCAGTGAGGGACAGGGGATGCAGACCCAGTACTTC. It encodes CASSEGQGMQTQYF.

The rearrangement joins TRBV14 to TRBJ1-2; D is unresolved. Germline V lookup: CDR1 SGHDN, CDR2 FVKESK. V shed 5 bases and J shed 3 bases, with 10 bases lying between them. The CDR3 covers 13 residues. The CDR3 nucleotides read TGTGCCAGCAGCTTCTACGGTGACTATGGCTACACCTTC. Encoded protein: CASSFYGDYGYTF.

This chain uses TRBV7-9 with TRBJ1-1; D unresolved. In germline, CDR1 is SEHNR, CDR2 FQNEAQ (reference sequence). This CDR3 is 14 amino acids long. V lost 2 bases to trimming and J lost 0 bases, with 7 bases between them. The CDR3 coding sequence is TGTGCCAGCAGCTTAAGCGGGTTGAACACTGAAGCTTTCTTT. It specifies CASSLSGLNTEAFF.

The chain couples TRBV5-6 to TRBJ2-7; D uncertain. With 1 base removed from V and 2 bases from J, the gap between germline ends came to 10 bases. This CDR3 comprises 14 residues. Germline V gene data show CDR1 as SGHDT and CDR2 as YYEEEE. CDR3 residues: CASSLYVRPYEQYF. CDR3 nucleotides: TGTGCCAGCAGCTTGTATGTTCGGCCCTACGAGCAGTACTTC.

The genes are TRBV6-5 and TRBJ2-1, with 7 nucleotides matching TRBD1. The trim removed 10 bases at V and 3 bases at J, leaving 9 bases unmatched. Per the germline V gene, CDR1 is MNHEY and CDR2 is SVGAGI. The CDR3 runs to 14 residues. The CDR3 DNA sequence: TGTGCCATCTCAGTGACAGGGAACTACAATGAGCAGTTCTTC. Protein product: CAISVTGNYNEQFF.

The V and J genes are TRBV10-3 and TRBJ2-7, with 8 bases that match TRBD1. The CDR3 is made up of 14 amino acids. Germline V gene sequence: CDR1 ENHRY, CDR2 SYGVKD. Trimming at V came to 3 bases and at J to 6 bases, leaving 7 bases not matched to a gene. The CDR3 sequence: CAISDGTGLSEQYF. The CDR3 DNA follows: TGTGCCATCAGTGACGGGACAGGTCTTTCCGAGCAGTACTTC.

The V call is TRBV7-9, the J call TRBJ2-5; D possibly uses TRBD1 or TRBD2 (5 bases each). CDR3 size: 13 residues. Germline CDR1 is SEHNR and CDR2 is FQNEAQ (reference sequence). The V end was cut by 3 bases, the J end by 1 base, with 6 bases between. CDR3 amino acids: CASSFGAQETQYF. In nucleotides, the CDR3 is TGTGCCAGCAGCTTCGGGGCCCAAGAGACCCAGTACTTC.

CDR3 amino acids: CASSPHSGGQFYEQYF. CDR3 DNA sequence: TGTGCCAGCAGCCCCCACAGCGGAGGACAGTTCTACGAGCAGTACTTC. The rearrangement links TRBV4-2 to TRBJ2-7; D is perhaps TRBD1 (6 bases). The V end was cut by 4 bases, the J end by 3 bases, with 19 bases between. CDR1 is LGHNA, CDR2 YNFKEQ, per germline. This CDR3 has 16 residues.

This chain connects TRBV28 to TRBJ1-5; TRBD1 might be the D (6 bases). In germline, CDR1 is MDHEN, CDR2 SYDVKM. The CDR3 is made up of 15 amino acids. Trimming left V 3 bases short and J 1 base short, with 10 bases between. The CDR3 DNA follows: TGTGCCAGCAGTTTGGGCAGGGGAAGCAATCAGCCCCAGCATTTT. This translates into CASSLGRGSNQPQHF.

CDR3 DNA: TGTGCCAGCAGCTTACTCGGGACAGGGAGTGAAGCTTTCTTT. Protein product: CASSLLGTGSEAFF. V is TRBV5-4 and J is TRBJ1-1, with 9 positions matching TRBD1. The CDR3 runs 14 residues. Germline values: CDR1 SGHNT, CDR2 YYREEE (reference sequence). V shed 2 bases and J 7 bases; nucleotides not matched to a gene: 6. The whole variable domain, filled in from reference TRBV5-4 and TRBJ1-1, reads ETGVTQSPTHLIKTRGQQVTLRCSSQSGHNTVSWYQQALGQGPQFIFQYYREEENGRGNFPPRFSGLQFPNYSSELNVNALELDDSALYLCASSLLGTGSEAFFGQGTRLTVV.

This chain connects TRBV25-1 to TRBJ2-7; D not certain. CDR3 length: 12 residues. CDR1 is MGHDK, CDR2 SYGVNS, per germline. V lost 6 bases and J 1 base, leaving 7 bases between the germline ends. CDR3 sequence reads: CASSFGSYEQYF. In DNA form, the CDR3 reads TGTGCCAGCAGCTTCGGGTCCTACGAGCAGTACTTC.

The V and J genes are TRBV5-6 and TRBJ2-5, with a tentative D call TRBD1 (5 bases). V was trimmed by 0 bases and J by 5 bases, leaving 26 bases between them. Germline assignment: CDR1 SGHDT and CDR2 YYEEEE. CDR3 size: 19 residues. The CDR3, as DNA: TGTGCCAGCAGCTTGGTTAGGTGGCGCAGGGCGGTTTTGGGGGAGACCCAGTACTTC. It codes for CASSLVRWRRAVLGETQYF.

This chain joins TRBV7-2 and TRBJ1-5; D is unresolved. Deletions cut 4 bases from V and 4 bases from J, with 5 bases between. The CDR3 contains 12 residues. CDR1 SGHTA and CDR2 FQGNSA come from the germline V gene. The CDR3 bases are TGTGCCAGCAGCTCTTTAAATCAGCCCCAGCATTTT. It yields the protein CASSSLNQPQHF.

The CDR3 is CASSVEGLVNTEAFF. CDR3 nucleotide sequence: TGTGCCAGCAGTGTTGAGGGGCTCGTGAACACTGAAGCTTTCTTT. V gene TRBV6-1 combines with J gene TRBJ1-1; a weak D match, TRBD1 (5 bases). The germline CDR1 and CDR2 sequences are MNHNS and SASEGT. V lost 4 bases to trimming and J lost 0 bases, with 12 bases between them. There are 15 residues in the CDR3.

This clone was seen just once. CDR3: CAWKGFGELFF. The CDR3 nucleotides are TGTGCCTGGAAAGGCTTCGGGGAGCTGTTTTTT. The genes are TRBV30 and TRBJ2-2; no clear D. This CDR3 comprises 11 residues. Trimming removed 4 bases at V and 7 bases at J, with 7 bases between. Germline assignment: CDR1 GTSNPN and CDR2 SVGIG (reference sequence).